This TCR beta chain was captured by sequencing in a study of brain T cells in children with intractable seizures. In regard to this clone: Its antigen is as yet unknown.

Sequencing used immunoSEQ multiplex PCR; TCRdb keeps in-frame clones, though not all of them. The data hold roughly 64,000 clones, with roughly 95% observed a single time. Study findings and constraints: Pre-surgery blood may have been undersampled, hiding some clones.

The CDR3 is 15 residues long. Germline values: CDR1 SGHRS, CDR2 YFSETQ. Trimming cost V 5 bases and J 8 bases, with 22 bases left between them. Sequencing was limited to surgery cases with top T cell transcript signatures in brain tissue. Before surgery, patients took at least one anti-epileptic drug. This chain connects TRBV5-1 to TRBJ1-2; no clear D gene. Material: peripheral blood, obtained at surgery. This TCR came from a boy under two years old with focal cortical dysplasia and intractable seizures. DNA for the CDR3: TGCGCCAGCAGTCCTGTTACGGCAAGCAGAGACGGCTACACCTTC. It is translated as CASSPVTASRDGYTF.